The entry that follows covers one TCR beta chain sequence. This sample is part of a study of cytomegalovirus exposure and HLA in healthy donors. The germline CDR1 and CDR2 sequences are SGHRS and YFSETQ. The CDR3 totals 16 residues. Unmatched junction bases numbered 8, after V lost 6 bases and J lost 3 bases. 13 Jbeta primers and 60 Vbeta primers were used for the PCR. Profiled with immunoSEQ multiplex PCR; TCRdb holds only in-frame clones, not every one. The data show roughly 77,000 clones, with roughly 70% seen just once and 9.5% to 13% held by the top ten. This clonotype was obtained from a woman aged 40 to 50 in good health and CMV-seropositive. Sequences were obtained from PBMCs. The rearrangement uses TRBV5-1 and TRBJ2-1; 11 bases line up with TRBD1. The CDR3 DNA sequence: TGCGCCAGCAACCCGGGACAGGGGGGAGACTACAATGAGCAGTTCTTC. Protein sequence: CASNPGQGGDYNEQFF.